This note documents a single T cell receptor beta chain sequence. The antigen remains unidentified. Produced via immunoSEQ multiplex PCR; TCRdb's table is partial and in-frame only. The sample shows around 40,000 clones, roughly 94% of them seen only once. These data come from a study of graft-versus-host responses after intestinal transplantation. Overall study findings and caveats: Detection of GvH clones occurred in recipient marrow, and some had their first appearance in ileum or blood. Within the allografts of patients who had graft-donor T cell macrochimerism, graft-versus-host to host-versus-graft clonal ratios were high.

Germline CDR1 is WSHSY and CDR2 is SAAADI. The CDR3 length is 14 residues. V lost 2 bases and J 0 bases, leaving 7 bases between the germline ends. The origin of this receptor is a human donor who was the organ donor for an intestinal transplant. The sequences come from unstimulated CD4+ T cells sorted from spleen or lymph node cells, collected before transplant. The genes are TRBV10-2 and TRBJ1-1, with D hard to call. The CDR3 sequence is CASSEPGVNTEAFF. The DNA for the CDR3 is TGCGCCAGCAGTGAGCCCGGGGTGAACACTGAAGCTTTCTTT.